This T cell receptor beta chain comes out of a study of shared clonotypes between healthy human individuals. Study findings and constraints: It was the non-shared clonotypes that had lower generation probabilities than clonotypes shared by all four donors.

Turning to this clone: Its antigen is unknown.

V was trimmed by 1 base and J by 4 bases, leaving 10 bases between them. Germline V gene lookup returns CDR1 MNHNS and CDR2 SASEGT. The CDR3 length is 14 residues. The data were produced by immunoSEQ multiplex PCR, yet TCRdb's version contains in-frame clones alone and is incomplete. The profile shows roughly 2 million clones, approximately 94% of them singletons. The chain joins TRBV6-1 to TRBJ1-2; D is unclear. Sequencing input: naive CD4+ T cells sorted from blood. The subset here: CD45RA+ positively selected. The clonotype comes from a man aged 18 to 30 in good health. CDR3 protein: CASSEGRVGYGYTF. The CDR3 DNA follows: TGTGCCAGCAGTGAAGGGAGGGTCGGCTATGGCTACACCTTC.